A selection of T cell receptor beta chains follows, all from one sample in a study of a mutant IDH1 vaccine in newly diagnosed glioma. Which antigens these TCRs recognize remains unknown. The protocol was immunoSEQ multiplex PCR, while the TCRdb copy is restricted to in-frame clones and leaves out a portion. The table has around 60,000 clones, approximately 84% seen once. The input for sequencing was PBMCs, taken from a glioma patient whose treatment included an IDH1 peptide vaccine. The receptors were gathered from a young man with glioma. Both conserved end residues are part of each CDR3. A D gene is named only where the DNA matches it firmly. Clone size appears in some rows only: once, few, many, or a class for an expanded clone.

>once|.|TRBJ2-1|TRBV29-1
CSVLQGKGRAGEQFF
TGCAGCGTTTTACAGGGCAAAGGACGGGCTGGTGAGCAGTTCTTC
>.|.|TRBJ2-2|TRBV2
CASNRDGVNTGELFF
TGTGCCAGCAACCGGGACGGAGTGAACACCGGGGAGCTGTTTTTT
>.|.|TRBJ1-1|TRBV7-9
CASSLWGDPQGTEAFF
TGTGCCAGCAGCTTATGGGGGGACCCCCAGGGGACTGAAGCTTTCTTT
>.|.|TRBJ1-4|TRBV6-5
CASSSRGATNEKLFF
TGTGCCAGCAGTTCCCGTGGGGCAACTAATGAAAAACTGTTTTTT
>.|TRBD1|TRBJ1-1|TRBV7-9
CASSLGVGGGESLTEAFF
TGTGCCAGCAGCTTAGGGGTTGGAGGGGGCGAGAGTTTGACTGAAGCTTTCTTT
>.|.|TRBJ1-5|TRBV6-5
CASSPSNQPQHF
TGTGCCAGCAGTCCCAGCAATCAGCCCCAGCATTTT
>.|TRBD1|TRBJ1-1|TRBV11-3
CASSTGTGNTEAFF
TGTGCCAGCAGCACCGGGACAGGGAACACTGAAGCTTTCTTT
>.|.|TRBJ2-2|TRBV30
CAWSLGSGVTGELFF
TGTGCCTGGAGTCTGGGGAGTGGGGTGACCGGGGAGCTGTTTTTT
>once|TRBD1|TRBJ1-2|TRBV9
CASSVASGGNYGYTF
TGTGCCAGCAGCGTAGCTTCAGGGGGGAACTATGGCTACACCTTC
>.|.|TRBJ2-1|TRBV5-1
CASSSGTSLFGEQFF
TGCGCCAGCAGCTCCGGGACGTCGTTATTTGGTGAGCAGTTCTTC
>.|.|TRBJ2-2|TRBV9
CASSPRSGTGELFF
TGTGCCAGCAGCCCACGTTCGGGAACCGGGGAGCTGTTTTTT
>.|TRBD1|TRBJ2-5|TRBV18
CASSPWQGVGETQYF
TGTGCCAGCTCACCGTGGCAGGGGGTAGGAGAGACCCAGTACTTC
>.|.|TRBJ1-5|TRBV4-1
CASSQDAPSNQPQHF
TGCGCCAGCAGCCAAGATGCCCCCAGCAATCAGCCCCAGCATTTT
>.|.|TRBJ1-1|TRBV4-1
CASSQGSIQGTEAFF
TGCGCCAGCAGCCAAGGGTCAATACAGGGCACTGAAGCTTTCTTT
>.|.|TRBJ1-2|TRBV5-4
CASSSPPPWTSNGANYGYTF
TGTGCCAGCAGCTCTCCACCACCTTGGACATCCAACGGGGCTAACTATGGCTACACCTTC
>.|.|TRBJ2-7|TRBV5-1
CASSLIPGVTYEQYF
TGCGCCAGCAGCTTGATTCCGGGGGTGACCTACGAGCAGTACTTC
>.|.|TRBJ1-1|TRBV6-6
CASIRENTEAFF
TGTGCCAGCATAAGGGAGAACACTGAAGCTTTCTTT
>.|TRBD1|TRBJ2-2|TRBV4-1
CASSHEGRQGSTGELFF
TGCGCCAGCAGCCATGAGGGGAGACAGGGTTCCACCGGGGAGCTGTTTTTT
>.|.|TRBJ2-7|TRBV6-5
CASSYSQGEQYF
TGTGCCAGCAGTTACTCTCAGGGCGAGCAGTACTTC
>.|TRBD1|TRBJ1-5|TRBV5-5
CASSPDRGRVGSNQPQHF
TGTGCCAGCAGTCCTGACAGGGGGCGGGTGGGAAGCAATCAGCCCCAGCATTTT
>.|.|TRBJ1-1|TRBV29-1
CSVRGGVFTTEAFF
TGCAGCGTGAGGGGGGGGGTCTTCACCACTGAAGCTTTCTTT
>once|.|TRBJ1-2|TRBV5-4
CASSLGAEVNYGYTF
TGTGCCAGCAGCTTGGGGGCAGAAGTTAACTATGGCTACACCTTC
>.|TRBD1|TRBJ1-1|TRBV18
CASSLRTGYDSGDTEAFF
TGTGCCAGCTCACTCCGGACAGGGTATGATTCTGGGGACACTGAAGCTTTCTTT
>.|.|TRBJ2-1|TRBV19
CASSFSGPPWVNEQFF
TGTGCCAGTAGCTTCTCAGGTCCCCCGTGGGTCAATGAGCAGTTCTTC
>.|TRBD1|TRBJ1-4|TRBV6-5
CATQGTYNEKLFF
TGTGCCACACAGGGGACCTATAATGAAAAACTGTTTTTT
>large|TRBD2|TRBJ2-1|TRBV6-4
CASSDIAGSYNEQFF
TGTGCCAGCAGTGATATAGCGGGCTCCTACAATGAGCAGTTCTTC
>.|TRBD1|TRBJ2-1|TRBV4-1
CASSHDPTGRIDEQFF
TGCGCCAGCAGCCACGACCCGACAGGGCGTATCGATGAGCAGTTCTTC
>.|TRBD1|TRBJ1-1|TRBV11-2
CASSRTGQVAEAFF
TGTGCCAGCAGTCGAACCGGACAGGTCGCTGAAGCTTTCTTT
>.|.|TRBJ2-5|TRBV7-8
CASSLGYGETQYF
TGTGCCAGCAGCTTAGGGTACGGAGAGACCCAGTACTTC
>.|TRBD1|TRBJ2-1|TRBV30
CAWSQSRDREVF
TGTGCCTGGAGTCAATCCCGGGACAGGGAGGTCTTC
>.|.|TRBJ2-5|TRBV5-1
CASSLDQETQYF
TGCGCCAGCAGCTTGGACCAAGAGACCCAGTACTTC
>.|.|TRBJ1-6|TRBV28
CASSLYGPVGSPLHF
TGTGCCAGCAGTTTATACGGACCGGTCGGCTCACCCCTCCACTTT